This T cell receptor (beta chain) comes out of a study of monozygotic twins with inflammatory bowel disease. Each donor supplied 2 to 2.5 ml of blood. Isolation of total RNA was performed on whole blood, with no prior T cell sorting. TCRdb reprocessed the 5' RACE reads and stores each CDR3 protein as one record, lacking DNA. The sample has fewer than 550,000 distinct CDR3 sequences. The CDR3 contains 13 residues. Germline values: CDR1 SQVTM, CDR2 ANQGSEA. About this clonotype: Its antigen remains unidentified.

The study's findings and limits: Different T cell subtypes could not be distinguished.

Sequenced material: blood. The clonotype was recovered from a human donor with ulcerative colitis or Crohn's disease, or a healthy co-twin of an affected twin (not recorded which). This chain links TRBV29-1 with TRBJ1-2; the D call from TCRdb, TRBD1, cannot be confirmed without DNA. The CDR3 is CSATDKANYGYTF.